Sequencing of this TCR beta chain was carried out in a study of response to subunit inactivated influenza vaccine (dated by TCRdb to the late 2010s). Looking at the study overall: Deep quantitative T cell receptor repertoire profiling was used in the study to track responses to a trivalent subunit inactivated influenza vaccine. What the study reported, not specific to this receptor: The authors suggested that each seasonal influenza vaccination may recruit only a limited number of new T cells.

The library was built by means of RT-PCR. TCRdb shows the sequencer as Illumina HiSeq 2500. TCRdb itself trimmed the public reads at Q25 with fastp, ran MiXCR and retained productive beta chains. Rows merge per CDR3 protein into single entries with the most common DNA and genes. This sample has 170,000 or so distinct CDR3 sequences in its table, and around 10% of those were observed once. Of the sample, 35% to 40% falls within the top ten clones. Concerning this clonotype: Its antigen is not yet known. Nothing much larger sits one base from this clone, and base qualities are not available.

CDR1 is given as MGHRA and CDR2 as YSYEKL, both from the germline V gene. Its CDR3 holds 19 amino acids, cysteine through phenylalanine. The kept DNA is CDR3 alone, 57 bases in frame from the first base. Unmatched junction bases come to 10, with V trimmed by 0 bases and J by 0 bases. This clonotype was sampled from a man aged 50 to 69 who received an inactivated influenza vaccine. Donor details come from another sample of the same person, matched by shared clones. The chain links TRBV4-1 with TRBJ2-1; 8 central bases correspond to TRBD1. Source: CD8+ T cells sorted from PBMCs, taken around 25 months after vaccination. The encoded CDR3 is CASSQEGRGLVSSYNEQFF. The DNA sequence reads TGCGCCAGCAGCCAAGAAGGCAGGGGGCTAGTAAGCTCCTACAATGAGCAGTTCTTC.